The clone carrying this T cell receptor beta chain has just a few counts. Its antigen is not identified. The data are from a study of beta chain features in type 1 diabetes. Study at large: Healthy donors and patients showed comparable age, gender and cell yields. Study-wide results and caveats: Among patients with Type 1 diabetes, TCRB CDR3s were moderately but significantly shorter in every one of the four CD4+ subsets. Resolution of whether HLA type affects TCRB rearrangement was not achieved here. Fewer junction insertions and more nucleotide deletions appeared in type 1 diabetes patients.

Expressed TCRB transcripts were sequenced after all isolated RNA was converted to cDNA. Measured with immunoSEQ multiplex PCR; TCRdb has only the in-frame clones, and not every one. This table holds around 310,000 clones, approximately 13% found once. Germline V lookup: CDR1 SGHTA, CDR2 FQGNSA. This CDR3 is built from 14 residues. Trimming pared 5 bases from V and 2 bases from J, leaving 13 bases between. This receptor was taken from a woman under 30 with type 1 diabetes. The gene calls are TRBV7-2 and TRBJ2-7; D gene ambiguous. Source material: naive CD4+ T cells from blood. CDR3 sequence: CASSPETGTYEQYV. The CDR3 DNA follows: TGTGCCAGCAGCCCGGAGACTGGTACCTACGAGCAGTACGTC.